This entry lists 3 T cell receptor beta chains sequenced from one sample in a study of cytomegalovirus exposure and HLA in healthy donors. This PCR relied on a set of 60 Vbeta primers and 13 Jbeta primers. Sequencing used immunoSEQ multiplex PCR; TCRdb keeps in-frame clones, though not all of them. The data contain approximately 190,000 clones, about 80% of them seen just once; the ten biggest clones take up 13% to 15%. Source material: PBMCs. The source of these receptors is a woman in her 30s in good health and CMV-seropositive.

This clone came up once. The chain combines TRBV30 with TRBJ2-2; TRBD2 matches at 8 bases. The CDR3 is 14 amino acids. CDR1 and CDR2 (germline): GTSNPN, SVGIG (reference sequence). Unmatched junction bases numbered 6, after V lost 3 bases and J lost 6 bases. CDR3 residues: CAWSLGLDAGELFF. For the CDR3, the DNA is TGTGCCTGGAGCCTGGGACTAGACGCCGGGGAGCTGTTTTTT.

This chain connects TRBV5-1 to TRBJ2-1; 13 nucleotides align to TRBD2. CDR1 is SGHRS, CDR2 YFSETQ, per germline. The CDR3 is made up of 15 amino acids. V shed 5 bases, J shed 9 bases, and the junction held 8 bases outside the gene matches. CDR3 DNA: TGCGCCAGCAGTCCGAGACTAGCGGGAGGATTTGAGCAGTTCTTC. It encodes CASSPRLAGGFEQFF. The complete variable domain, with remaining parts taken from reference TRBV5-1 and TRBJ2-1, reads KAGVTQTPRYLIKTRGQQVTLSCSPISGHRSVSWYQQTPGQGLQFLFEYFSETQRNKGNFPGRFSGRQFSNSRSEMNVSTLELGDSALYLCASSPRLAGGFEQFFGPGTRLTVL.

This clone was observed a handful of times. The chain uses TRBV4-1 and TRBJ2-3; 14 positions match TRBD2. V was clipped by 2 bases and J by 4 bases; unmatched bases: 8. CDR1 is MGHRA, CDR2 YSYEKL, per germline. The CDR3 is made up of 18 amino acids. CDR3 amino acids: CASSQTRLAGGNSDTQYF. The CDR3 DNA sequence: TGCGCCAGCAGCCAAACGCGACTAGCGGGGGGGAACTCAGATACGCAGTATTTT.